This TCR beta chain came from a study of blood T cell repertoires in COVID-19. Study details: Sites across the United States, Italy and Spain contributed samples from acute and convalescent COVID-19. T cells, B-cell-depleted T cells, or PBMCs supplied cDNA or gDNA.

Original processing methods: Cell counts per sample came from amplifying reference gene primers. Repertoires were generated with immunoSEQ multiplex PCR, while TCRdb's copy carries only in-frame clones and drops some. That table supplies the V and J calls and clone size; D and trimming were determined from the DNA. The sample lists about 75,000 clones; 85% to 90% were seen once. From germline, CDR1 is LGHNT and CDR2 FRNRAP. The CDR3 totals 16 residues. The V gene end was trimmed by 1 base and the J gene end by 3 bases; junction bases not matched to a gene: 4. Sequencing input: peripheral blood. V gene TRBV12-5 combines with J gene TRBJ2-3, with TRBD2 matching over 10 bases. This TCR derives from a human donor in a cohort sampled during active COVID-19. The CDR3 coding sequence is TGTGCTAGTGGTTTGGGTCTAGCGGGGGCGACAGATACGCAGTATTTT. Amino acid sequence: CASGLGLAGATDTQYF.